The sequence of this T cell receptor beta chain was determined in a study of blood T cell repertoires in COVID-19. As for the study in general: COVID-19 samples collected from the United States, Italy and Spain covered acute and convalescent phases.

This CDR3 has 14 amino acids. Looked up from germline, CDR1 is SGHAT and CDR2 is FQNNGV. Trimming removed 4 bases from V and 1 base from J; junction bases left unmatched: 1. This table comes from immunoSEQ multiplex PCR, and its TCRdb copy is limited to in-frame clones, with some not included. This table holds around 150,000 clones, approximately 88% found once. This chain joins TRBV11-2 and TRBJ1-1, with 9 positions matching TRBD1. Sequencing was carried out using peripheral blood. The sequence was obtained from a human donor in a cohort sampled during active COVID-19. The CDR3 loop is CASSSGQGNTEAFF. The DNA of the CDR3 is TGTGCCAGCAGCTCGGGACAGGGGAACACTGAAGCTTTCTTT.